The TCR beta chain described here comes from a study of cytomegalovirus exposure and HLA in healthy donors. Primers: 60 Vbeta forward and 13 Jbeta reverse. Repertoires were generated with immunoSEQ multiplex PCR, while TCRdb's copy carries only in-frame clones and drops some. The sample holds 85,000 to 100,000 clones; approximately 82% are singletons and the top ten take approximately 4%. The sequenced sample was PBMCs. This receptor was obtained from a female donor in good health and CMV-seropositive.

CDR3 protein: CASSQDLTGSLGYTF. CDR3 coding DNA: TGTGCCAGCAGCCAAGATCTTACGGGGAGCCTCGGCTACACCTTC. The chain has TRBV14 and TRBJ1-2, with D hard to call. This CDR3 is 15 amino acids long. Germline V CDR1 and CDR2: SGHDN, FVKESK. V was pared by 0 bases and J by 8 bases, with 16 bases between.